This note documents a single T cell receptor beta chain sequence. This entry is derived from a study of blood T cell repertoires in COVID-19. Profiling relied on immunoSEQ multiplex PCR, and the TCRdb table lists in-frame clones only, not all of them. The data contain over 150,000 clones, 70% to 85% of them singletons. V lost 3 bases and J 0 bases, leaving 34 bases between the germline ends. Per the germline V gene, CDR1 is DFQATT and CDR2 is SNEGSKA (reference sequence). The CDR3 covers 22 residues. V gene TRBV20-1 combines with J gene TRBJ2-3, with D perhaps matching TRBD1 (7 bases). Specimen: peripheral blood. The clonotype comes from a woman aged 60 to 75 with acute or convalescent COVID-19. CDR3 loop: CSASRGGLFDRDRRFSTDTQYF. Here the CDR3 DNA reads TGCAGTGCTAGTAGAGGAGGGCTTTTTGACCGGGACAGAAGGTTTAGCACAGATACGCAGTATTTT.